This TCR beta chain was obtained from a study of response to subunit inactivated influenza vaccine. Study results and limitations: Authors suggested each seasonal flu vaccination may recruit only limited numbers of new T cells.

A single record per CDR3 protein comes from TCRdb applying MiXCR to the RT-PCR reads. Among roughly 710,000 distinct CDR3 sequences listed, about 15% were seen once. V dropped 4 bases and J dropped 5 bases, with 27 bases sitting between them. Germline CDR1 and CDR2: SGHRS and YFSETQ. The CDR3 consists of 18 residues. This clonotype was seen a few times. Its cognate antigen is unknown. The chain links TRBV5-1 to TRBJ1-1, with D possibly TRBD1 on 5 matching bases. The sequence derives from a man aged 50 to 60 who received an inactivated influenza vaccine. This material consisted of PBMCs from blood, taken roughly 2 weeks before vaccination. This CDR3 reads CASSPWGGGSRSGTEAFF. The CDR3 nucleotides read TGCGCCAGCAGCCCTTGGGGGGGAGGATCTCGCTCGGGTACTGAAGCTTTCTTT.